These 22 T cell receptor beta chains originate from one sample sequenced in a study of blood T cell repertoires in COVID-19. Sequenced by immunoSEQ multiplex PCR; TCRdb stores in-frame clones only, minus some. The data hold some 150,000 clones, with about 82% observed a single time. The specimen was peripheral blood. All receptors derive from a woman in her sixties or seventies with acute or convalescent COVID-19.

As DNA, the CDR3 is TGTGCCAGCAGCTGGACAATACAGGAAGAAAGGGAGACCCAGTACTTC. Translated: CASSWTIQEERETQYF. V and J are TRBV5-6 and TRBJ2-5; TRBD1 is a possible D gene (5 bases). CDR1 is SGHDT, CDR2 YYEEEE, per germline. The CDR3 is 16 residues long. V dropped 3 bases and J dropped 5 bases, with 20 bases sitting between them.

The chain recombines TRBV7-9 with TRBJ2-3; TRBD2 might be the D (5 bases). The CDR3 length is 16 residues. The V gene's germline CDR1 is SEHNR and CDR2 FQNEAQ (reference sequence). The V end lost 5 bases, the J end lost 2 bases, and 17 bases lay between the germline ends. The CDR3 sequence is CASSAAGGRYTDTQYF. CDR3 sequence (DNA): TGTGCCAGCAGCGCGGCGGGTGGCCGATACACAGATACGCAGTATTTT.

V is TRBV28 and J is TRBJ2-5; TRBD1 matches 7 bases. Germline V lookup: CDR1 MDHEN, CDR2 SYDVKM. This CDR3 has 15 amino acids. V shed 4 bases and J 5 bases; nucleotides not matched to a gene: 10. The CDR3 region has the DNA TGTGCCAGCAGTTCTGCAGACAGGGCAGGGGAGACCCAGTACTTC. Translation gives CASSSADRAGETQYF. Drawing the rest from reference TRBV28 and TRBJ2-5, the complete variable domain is DVKVTQSSRYLVKRTGEKVFLECVQDMDHENMFWYRQDPGLGLRLIYFSYDVKMKEKGDIPEGYSVSREKKERFSLILESASTNQTSMYLCASSSADRAGETQYFGPGTRLLVL.

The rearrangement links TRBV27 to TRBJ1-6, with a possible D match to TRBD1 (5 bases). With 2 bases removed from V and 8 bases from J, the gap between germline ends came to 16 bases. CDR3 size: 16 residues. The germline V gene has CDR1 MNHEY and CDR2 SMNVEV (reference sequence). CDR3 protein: CASSLMWGGRYSPLHF. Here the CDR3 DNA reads TGTGCCAGCAGTTTAATGTGGGGGGGAAGGTATTCACCCCTCCACTTT.

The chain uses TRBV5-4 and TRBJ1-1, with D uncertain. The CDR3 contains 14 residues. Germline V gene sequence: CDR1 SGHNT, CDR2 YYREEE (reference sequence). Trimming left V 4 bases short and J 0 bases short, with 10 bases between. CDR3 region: CASSLKALNTEAFF. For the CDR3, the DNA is TGTGCCAGCAGCCTGAAAGCACTGAACACTGAAGCTTTCTTT. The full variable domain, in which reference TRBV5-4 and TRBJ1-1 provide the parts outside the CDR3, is ETGVTQSPTHLIKTRGQQVTLRCSSQSGHNTVSWYQQALGQGPQFIFQYYREEENGRGNFPPRFSGLQFPNYSSELNVNALELDDSALYLCASSLKALNTEAFFGQGTRLTVV.

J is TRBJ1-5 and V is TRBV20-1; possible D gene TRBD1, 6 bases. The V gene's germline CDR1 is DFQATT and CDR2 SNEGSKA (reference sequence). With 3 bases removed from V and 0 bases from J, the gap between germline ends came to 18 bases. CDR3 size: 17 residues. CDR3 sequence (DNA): TGCAGTGCTAGTAAGGACAGACAGATTTATAGCAATCAGCCCCAGCATTTT. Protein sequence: CSASKDRQIYSNQPQHF.

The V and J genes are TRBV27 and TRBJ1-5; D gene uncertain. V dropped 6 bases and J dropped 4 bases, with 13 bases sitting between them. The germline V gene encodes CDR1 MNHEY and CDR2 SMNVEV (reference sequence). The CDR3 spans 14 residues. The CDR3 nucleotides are TGTGCCAGCAGCCCCGGGTCTTTAAATCAGCCCCAGCATTTT. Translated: CASSPGSLNQPQHF.

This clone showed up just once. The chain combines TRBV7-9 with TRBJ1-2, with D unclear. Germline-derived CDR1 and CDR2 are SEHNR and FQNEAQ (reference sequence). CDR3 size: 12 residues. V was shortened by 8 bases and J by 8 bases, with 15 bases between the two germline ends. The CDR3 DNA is TGTGCCAGCGAACCGATAGAATACGGCTACACCTTC. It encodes CASEPIEYGYTF. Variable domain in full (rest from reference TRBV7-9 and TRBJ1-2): DTGVSQNPRHKITKRGQNVTFRCDPISEHNRLYWYRQTLGQGPEFLTYFQNEAQLEKSRLLSDRFSAERPKGSFSTLEIQRTEQGDSAMYLCASEPIEYGYTFGSGTRLTVV.

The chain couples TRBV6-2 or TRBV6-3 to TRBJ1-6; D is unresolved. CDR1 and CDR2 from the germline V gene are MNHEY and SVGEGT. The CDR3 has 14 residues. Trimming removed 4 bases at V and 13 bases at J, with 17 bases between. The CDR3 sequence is CASSLTGKEPPLHF. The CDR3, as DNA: TGTGCCAGCAGTTTAACGGGGAAGGAACCTCCCCTCCACTTT.

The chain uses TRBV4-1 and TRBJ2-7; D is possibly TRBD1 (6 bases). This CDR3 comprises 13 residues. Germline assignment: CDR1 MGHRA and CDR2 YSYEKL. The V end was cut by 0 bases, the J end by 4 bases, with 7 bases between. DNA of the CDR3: TGCGCCAGCAGCCAAGACAGGGGTTACGAGCAGTACTTC. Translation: CASSQDRGYEQYF.

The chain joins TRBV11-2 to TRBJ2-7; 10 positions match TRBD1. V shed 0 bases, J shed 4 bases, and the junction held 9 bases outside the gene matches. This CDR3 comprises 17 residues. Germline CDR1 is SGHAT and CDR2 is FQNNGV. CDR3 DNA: TGTGCCAGCAGCTTAGAAGGACGGGACAGGGGAGATTACGAGCAGTACTTC. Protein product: CASSLEGRDRGDYEQYF.

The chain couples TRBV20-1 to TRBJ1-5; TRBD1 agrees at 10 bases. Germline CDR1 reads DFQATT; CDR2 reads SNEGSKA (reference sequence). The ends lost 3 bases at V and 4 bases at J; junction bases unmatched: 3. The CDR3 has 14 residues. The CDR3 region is CSASGGQGNQPQHF. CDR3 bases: TGCAGTGCTAGTGGGGGACAGGGGAATCAGCCCCAGCATTTT.

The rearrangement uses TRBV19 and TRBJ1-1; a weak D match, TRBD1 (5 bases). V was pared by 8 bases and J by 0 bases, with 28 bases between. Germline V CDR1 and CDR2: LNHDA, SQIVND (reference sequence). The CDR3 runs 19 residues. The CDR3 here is CASGRGLSTLSRMNTEAFF. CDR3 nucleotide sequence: TGTGCCAGTGGGAGGGGCCTGTCAACACTGTCTCGAATGAACACTGAAGCTTTCTTT.

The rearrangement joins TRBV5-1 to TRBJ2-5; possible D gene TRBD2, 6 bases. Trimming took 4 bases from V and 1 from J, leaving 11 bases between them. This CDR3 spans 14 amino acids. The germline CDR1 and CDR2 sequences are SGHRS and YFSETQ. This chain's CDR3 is CASSRMGGQETQYF. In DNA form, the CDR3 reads TGCGCCAGCAGCCGCATGGGGGGCCAAGAGACCCAGTACTTC.

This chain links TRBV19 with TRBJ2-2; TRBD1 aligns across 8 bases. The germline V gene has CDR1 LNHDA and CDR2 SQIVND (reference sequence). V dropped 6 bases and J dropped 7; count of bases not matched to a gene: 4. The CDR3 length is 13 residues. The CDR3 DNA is TGTGCCAGTAGCCAGGGGGCGATCGGGGAGCTGTTTTTT. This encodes CASSQGAIGELFF.

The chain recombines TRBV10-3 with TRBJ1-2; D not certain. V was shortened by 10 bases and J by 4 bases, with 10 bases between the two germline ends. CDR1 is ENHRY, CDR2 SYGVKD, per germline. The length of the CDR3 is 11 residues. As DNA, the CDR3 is TGTGCCACCTGGGAGATCTATGGCTACACCTTC. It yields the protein CATWEIYGYTF.

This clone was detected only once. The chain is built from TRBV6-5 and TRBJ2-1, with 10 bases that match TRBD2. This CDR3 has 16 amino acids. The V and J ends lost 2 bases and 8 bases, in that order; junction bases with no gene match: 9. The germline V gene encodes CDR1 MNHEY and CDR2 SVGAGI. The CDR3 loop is CASSYPPTSGAYEQFF. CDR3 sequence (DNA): TGTGCCAGCAGTTACCCACCCACTAGCGGGGCCTATGAGCAGTTCTTC.

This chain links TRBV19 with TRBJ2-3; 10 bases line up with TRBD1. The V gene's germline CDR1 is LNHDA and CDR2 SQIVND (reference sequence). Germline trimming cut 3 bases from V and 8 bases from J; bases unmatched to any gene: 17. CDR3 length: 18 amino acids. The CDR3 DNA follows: TGTGCCAGTAGTATTGTGGCGGGACAGGGGTCCCCTCGAGTTACGCAGTATTTT. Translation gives CASSIVAGQGSPRVTQYF. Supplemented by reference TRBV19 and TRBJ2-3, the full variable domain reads DGGITQSPKYLFRKEGQNVTLSCEQNLNHDAMYWYRQDPGQGLRLIYYSQIVNDFQKGDIAEGYSVSREKKESFPLTVTSAQKNPTAFYLCASSIVAGQGSPRVTQYFGPGTRLTVL.

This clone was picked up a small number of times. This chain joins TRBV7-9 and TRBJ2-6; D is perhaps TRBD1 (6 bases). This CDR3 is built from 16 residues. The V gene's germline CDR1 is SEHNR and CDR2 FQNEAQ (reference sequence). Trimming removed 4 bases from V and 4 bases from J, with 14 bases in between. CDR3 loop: CASSSTGLAGANVLTF. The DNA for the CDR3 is TGTGCCAGCAGCTCCACAGGGTTAGCCGGGGCCAACGTCCTGACTTTC.

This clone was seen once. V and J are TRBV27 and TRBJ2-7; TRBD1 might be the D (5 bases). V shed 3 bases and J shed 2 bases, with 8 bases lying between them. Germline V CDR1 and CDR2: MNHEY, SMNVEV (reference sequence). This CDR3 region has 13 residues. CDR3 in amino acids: CASSLTEAYEQYF. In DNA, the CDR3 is TGTGCCAGCAGTTTGACAGAGGCCTACGAGCAGTACTTC.

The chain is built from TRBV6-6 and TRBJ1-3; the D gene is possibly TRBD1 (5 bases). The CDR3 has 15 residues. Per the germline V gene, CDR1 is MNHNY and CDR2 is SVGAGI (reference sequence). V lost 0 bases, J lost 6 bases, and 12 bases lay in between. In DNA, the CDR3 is TGTGCCAGCAGTTACTCGGCGCAGGGTGTAAACACCATATATTTT. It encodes CASSYSAQGVNTIYF.

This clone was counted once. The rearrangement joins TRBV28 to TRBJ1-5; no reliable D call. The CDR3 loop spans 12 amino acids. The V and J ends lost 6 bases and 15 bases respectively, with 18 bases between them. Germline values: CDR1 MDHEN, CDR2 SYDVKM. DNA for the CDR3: TGTGCCAGCAGGGTGCCACGAGGCTTCCTGCATTTT. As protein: CASRVPRGFLHF.